The rows below give T cell receptor beta chains drawn from one sample of a study of cytomegalovirus exposure and HLA in healthy donors. TCRdb's table, derived via immunoSEQ multiplex PCR, lists solely in-frame clones and lacks some. The sample contains around 140,000 clones, around 80% of which appear only once. The sample comprised PBMCs. Every receptor here comes from a man aged 18 to 30 in good health and CMV-seropositive. Each CDR3 is given with its conserved first and last residue. D genes are given only for firm matches. Where a row states a size, it is once, few, many or the class of an expanded clone; other rows omit it.

v_call	clone_size	j_call	d_call	cdr3_aa	cdr3_nt
TRBV7-2	-	TRBJ1-1	TRBD1	CASSTRRQGMNTEAFF	TGTGCCAGCAGCACCCGTCGACAGGGAATGAACACTGAAGCTTTCTTT
TRBV4-1	few	TRBJ1-1	-	CASRPQGNTEAFF	TGCGCCAGCAGACCTCAGGGGAACACTGAAGCTTTCTTT
TRBV9	-	TRBJ1-5	TRBD1	CASSENDRGHQPQHF	TGTGCCAGCAGCGAAAATGACAGGGGGCATCAGCCCCAGCATTTT
TRBV6-6	-	TRBJ2-1	-	CASSYSSPRYNEQFF	TGTGCCAGCAGTTACTCTAGCCCACGGTACAATGAGCAGTTCTTC
TRBV27	-	TRBJ1-4	-	CASSSNSNEKLFF	TGTGCCAGCAGTTCAAACTCTAATGAAAAACTGTTTTTT
TRBV29-1	-	TRBJ1-2	TRBD1	CSVDGGGADSLNYGYTF	TGCAGCGTGGACGGAGGGGGCGCAGATAGCCTTAACTATGGCTACACCTTC
TRBV7-2	-	TRBJ2-3	-	CASSLEQATDTQYF	TGTGCCAGCAGCTTAGAACAGGCCACAGATACGCAGTATTTT
TRBV28	-	TRBJ1-4	TRBD1	CASSSGDRGRREKLFF	TGTGCCAGCAGTTCCGGGGACAGGGGGCGCCGAGAAAAACTGTTTTTT
TRBV9	-	TRBJ1-2	-	CASSVEGENYGYTF	TGTGCCAGCAGCGTAGAAGGAGAGAACTATGGCTACACCTTC
TRBV5-1	-	TRBJ2-1	TRBD1	CASSPGQGYNEQFF	TGCGCCAGCAGCCCGGGACAGGGATACAATGAGCAGTTCTTC
TRBV6-5	-	TRBJ1-1	TRBD1	CASSYRAGGAGEAFF	TGTGCCAGCAGTTACAGGGCAGGGGGCGCCGGTGAAGCTTTCTTT
TRBV4-2	few	TRBJ1-2	-	CASSQEVGHGYTF	TGTGCCAGCAGCCAAGAAGTGGGCCATGGCTACACCTTC
TRBV18	-	TRBJ1-1	-	CASSPLIPNTEAFF	TGTGCCAGCTCACCCCTAATACCGAACACTGAAGCTTTCTTT
TRBV7-9	-	TRBJ2-7	-	CASSSAGYEQYF	TGTGCCAGCAGCTCGGCGGGCTACGAGCAGTACTTC
TRBV25-1	-	TRBJ2-7	TRBD2	CASSETAGEGYEQYF	TGTGCCAGCAGTGAAACAGCGGGAGAAGGGTACGAGCAGTACTTC
TRBV2	-	TRBJ2-3	TRBD1	CASSAGGRRYF	TGTGCCAGCAGTGCAGGGGGCCGCCGGTATTTT
TRBV4-1	-	TRBJ2-2	TRBD2	CASSRGLAGAGELFF	TGCGCCAGCAGCCGGGGACTAGCGGGAGCCGGGGAGCTGTTTTTT
TRBV19	-	TRBJ1-5	-	CASRPLDSSNQPQHF	TGTGCCAGTAGACCTCTAGACAGCAGCAATCAGCCCCAGCATTTT
TRBV6-5	few	TRBJ2-1	-	CASSYSQGSYNEQFF	TGTGCCAGCAGTTACTCGCAGGGTTCATACAATGAGCAGTTCTTC
TRBV12-5	-	TRBJ2-1	TRBD2	CASVPGLAGTDEQFF	TGTGCTAGTGTCCCGGGACTAGCGGGAACGGATGAGCAGTTCTTC
TRBV19	-	TRBJ2-2	-	CASSIERLTGELFF	TGTGCCAGTAGTATAGAGAGACTTACCGGGGAGCTGTTTTTT
TRBV5-6	-	TRBJ2-7	TRBD2	CASSLGLAGVSYEQYF	TGTGCCAGCAGCTTGGGACTAGCGGGAGTATCCTACGAGCAGTACTTC
TRBV6-1	-	TRBJ2-7	-	CASSAAYEQYF	TGTGCCAGCAGTGCAGCCTACGAGCAGTACTTC
TRBV11-2	few	TRBJ1-4	-	CASSPRVKTNEKLFF	TGTGCCAGCAGCCCCCGGGTGAAAACTAATGAAAAACTGTTTTTT
TRBV5-1	once	TRBJ1-1	TRBD1	CASSSGAGQGIFRAEAFF	TGCGCCAGCAGCTCGGGGGCGGGACAGGGGATTTTTCGGGCTGAAGCTTTCTTT
TRBV11-2	-	TRBJ2-1	TRBD2	CASSLGTSGQQFF	TGTGCCAGCAGCTTAGGGACTAGCGGGCAGCAGTTCTTC
TRBV28	-	TRBJ2-7	TRBD2	CASSLWNNIGGRISYEQYF	TGTGCCAGCAGTTTATGGAATAACATAGGCGGGAGGATTTCCTACGAGCAGTACTTC
TRBV4-2	-	TRBJ1-5	-	CASSQVLGLNSNQPQHF	TGTGCCAGCAGCCAAGTCCTGGGACTAAATAGCAATCAGCCCCAGCATTTT